The clone carrying this T cell receptor (beta chain) has at least ten counts. Its antigen remains unknown. Trimming took 5 bases from V and 0 from J, leaving 8 bases between them. The CDR3 totals 14 residues. CDR1 is PRHDT and CDR2 is FYEKMQ in the germline V gene (reference sequence). The data are from a study of spatial heterogeneity in lung cancer. Time point denoted: sample taken at primary tumor resection. Broader study findings: Tumor mutation count correlated with how many alpha and beta TCRs expanded intratumorally.

TCRdb reanalysed the 5' RACE reads using MiXCR and keeps one entry per CDR3 protein. Of around 95,000 distinct CDR3 sequences listed, 4.4% are singletons. V is TRBV13 and J is TRBJ1-3; D call uncertain. The sequence was obtained from a male donor with early-stage non-small cell lung cancer. The specimen was lung tumor tissue, collected at surgery. The CDR3 coding sequence is TGTGCCAGCAGCCCAGCACGCTCTGGAAACACCATATATTTT. It specifies CASSPARSGNTIYF.